A single sample gave rise to the 21 T cell receptor beta chains below, sequenced in a study of T cell responses to AZD1222 COVID-19 vaccine. The method was immunoSEQ multiplex PCR; TCRdb's version includes in-frame clones alone and lacks a portion of them. Among 95,000 or so clones listed, about 88% were seen once. Specimen: peripheral blood, collected on day 0 of AZD1222 vaccination. The source is an adult in good health.

The genes are TRBV5-1 and TRBJ1-1, with D hard to call. Germline CDR1 reads SGHRS; CDR2 reads YFSETQ. Deletions cut 2 bases from V and 1 base from J, with 9 bases between. There are 14 residues in the CDR3. CDR3 loop: CASSFGGGNTEAFF. DNA of the CDR3: TGCGCCAGCAGCTTCGGAGGAGGGAACACTGAAGCTTTCTTT.

V gene TRBV6-5 combines with J gene TRBJ2-6, with 9 bases aligning to TRBD1. Trimming at V came to 0 bases and at J to 13 bases, leaving 10 bases not matched to a gene. The CDR3 sequence is 16 residues long. The germline V gene encodes CDR1 MNHEY and CDR2 SVGAGI. The CDR3 DNA is TGTGCCAGCAGTTACTCCCCGGGACAGGGACAACTAGTCCTGACTTTC. This encodes CASSYSPGQGQLVLTF.

The chain is built from TRBV30 and TRBJ1-2; 12 nucleotides match TRBD1. The CDR3 is made up of 15 amino acids. V dropped 2 bases and J dropped 6; count of bases not matched to a gene: 7. The germline V gene encodes CDR1 GTSNPN and CDR2 SVGIG (reference sequence). The CDR3 is CAWSIGTGGVHGYTF. The CDR3 DNA reads TGTGCCTGGAGTATCGGGACAGGGGGCGTCCATGGCTACACCTTC.

V and J are TRBV5-1 and TRBJ1-1; the match to TRBD1 covers 11 bases. The CDR3 runs to 16 residues. Per the germline V gene, CDR1 is SGHRS and CDR2 is YFSETQ. Trimming at V came to 4 bases and at J to 4 bases, leaving 9 bases not matched to a gene. CDR3 protein: CASSVGQGAVGTEAFF. CDR3 coding DNA: TGCGCCAGCAGCGTAGGACAGGGGGCTGTAGGCACTGAAGCTTTCTTT.

CDR3 region: CASSLTSRVISNTGELFF. The CDR3 DNA follows: TGTGCCAGCAGTTTAACGAGCAGGGTTATTTCGAACACCGGGGAGCTGTTTTTT. This sequence joins TRBV27 and TRBJ2-2, with a possible D match to TRBD1 (5 bases). Germline V lookup: CDR1 MNHEY, CDR2 SMNVEV (reference sequence). CDR3 size: 18 residues. The V end was cut by 2 bases, the J end by 0 bases, with 16 bases between.

V gene TRBV27 combines with J gene TRBJ1-5; D is ambiguous. The germline V and J ends were trimmed by 5 bases and 3 bases, with 14 bases remaining between them. CDR1 and CDR2 from the germline V gene are MNHEY and SMNVEV (reference sequence). CDR3 length: 15 amino acids. The CDR3 region has the DNA TGTGCCAGCAGTCCCACCCGCTATCTCAATCAGCCCCAGCATTTT. Translation gives CASSPTRYLNQPQHF.

This rearrangement joins TRBV5-5 to TRBJ1-1; D gene ambiguous. Germline assignment: CDR1 SGHKS and CDR2 YYEKEE (reference sequence). Trimming took off 0 bases at V and 2 bases at J, with 8 bases between the two ends. CDR3 length: 14 residues. This chain's CDR3 is CASSLVVANTEAFF. The CDR3 DNA is TGTGCCAGCAGCTTGGTAGTCGCAAACACTGAAGCTTTCTTT.

This clone showed up just a few times. The chain links TRBV5-8 to TRBJ1-1; TRBD1 aligns across 8 bases. Unmatched junction bases numbered 5, after V lost 4 bases and J lost 3 bases. Germline CDR1 is SGHTS and CDR2 is YDEGEE. CDR3 length equals 14 residues. The CDR3 region has the DNA TGTGCCAGCAGCACCCTGGACAGGGACACTGAAGCTTTCTTT. It translates to CASSTLDRDTEAFF.

The gene calls are TRBV6-5 and TRBJ1-5; 8 bases map to TRBD1. V lost 5 bases to trimming and J lost 0 bases; unmatched junction nucleotides: 3. The V gene's germline CDR1 is MNHEY and CDR2 SVGAGI. This CDR3 is built from 15 residues. CDR3: CASSRDRNSNQPQHF. The CDR3 nucleotides are TGTGCCAGCAGTAGGGACAGGAATAGCAATCAGCCCCAGCATTTT.

The chain links TRBV6-6 to TRBJ1-4; 9 nucleotides match TRBD1. The V gene end was trimmed by 5 bases and the J gene end by 6 bases; junction bases not matched to a gene: 19. Germline-derived CDR1 and CDR2 are MNHNY and SVGAGI (reference sequence). The CDR3 spans 19 residues. CDR3 residues: CASSRTTYTGGAMDEKLFF. Written as DNA, the CDR3 is TGTGCCAGCAGTCGAACCACATATACAGGGGGCGCGATGGATGAAAAACTGTTTTTT.

This chain joins TRBV3-1 (or the pseudogene TRBV3-2) and TRBJ2-3, with 8 bases identical to TRBD2. V shed 1 base, J shed 6 bases, and the junction held 12 bases outside the gene matches. This CDR3 is built from 17 residues. Germline CDR1 and CDR2: LGHDT and YNNKEL (reference sequence). Here the CDR3 reads CASSQGGLAGLRDTQYF. CDR3 in DNA: TGTGCCAGCAGCCAAGGTGGGCTAGCGGGCTTAAGGGATACGCAGTATTTT.

This chain links TRBV4-1 with TRBJ2-2; TRBD2 matches 11 bases. The CDR3 extends over 17 amino acids. The germline V gene encodes CDR1 MGHRA and CDR2 YSYEKL. The J segment lost 2 bases and the V segment lost 4 bases, leaving 6 bases of the junction unmatched. Here the CDR3 DNA reads TGCGCCAGCAGCCGCCTTAGCGGGGGGGCTAACACCGGGGAGCTGTTTTTT. Protein: CASSRLSGGANTGELFF.

The chain couples TRBV23-1 to TRBJ1-2, with 9 bases matching TRBD1. TRBV23-1 is given ORF status, its function remaining uncertain. This CDR3 is 15 amino acids long. With 5 bases clipped from V and 2 bases from J, the junction kept 6 bases outside the gene matches. The CDR3, as DNA: TGCGCCAGCAGTGGTTACAGGGGGCAAAACTATGGCTACACCTTC. Translating gives CASSGYRGQNYGYTF.

The V call is TRBV3-1 (or the pseudogene TRBV3-2), the J call TRBJ1-4; D might be TRBD1 (6 bases). V lost 2 bases and J lost 4, with 11 bases in between. This CDR3 is 15 amino acids long. Germline V gene data show CDR1 as LGHDT and CDR2 as YNNKEL (reference sequence). In DNA form, the CDR3 reads TGTGCCAGCAGCCAAAAGGGGGTTAGTAATGAAAAACTGTTTTTT. It is translated as CASSQKGVSNEKLFF.

The chain is built from TRBV30 and TRBJ2-5; D is unclear. CDR3 length: 10 amino acids. CDR1 and CDR2 (germline): GTSNPN, SVGIG (reference sequence). Trimming pared 3 bases from V and 7 bases from J, leaving 6 bases between. The CDR3 nucleotides are TGTGCCTGGAGCGGTAGGACCCAGTACTTC. This codes for CAWSGRTQYF.

The genes are TRBV11-1 and TRBJ1-4; D ambiguous. Trimming shortened V by 1 base and J by 3 bases, and 9 bases separated the two germline ends. The CDR3 is made up of 15 amino acids. In germline, CDR1 is SGHAT, CDR2 FQDESV (reference sequence). CDR3 sequence (DNA): TGTGCCAGCAGCTTAGTGAGCTCAGCTAATGAAAAACTGTTTTTT. Protein: CASSLVSSANEKLFF.

This clone has a single count. This sequence joins TRBV27 and TRBJ1-6; no clear D. Germline V gives CDR1 MNHEY, CDR2 SMNVEV (reference sequence). The V end lost 7 bases, the J end lost 7 bases, and 17 bases lay between the germline ends. This CDR3 is built from 15 residues. CDR3: CASTRRRADNSPLHF. The DNA of the CDR3 is TGTGCCAGCACCCGCCGTAGGGCAGACAATTCACCCCTCCACTTT.

The V call is TRBV30, the J call TRBJ1-6, with a weak D call TRBD1 (5 bases). With 3 bases removed from V and 12 bases from J, the gap between germline ends came to 21 bases. There are 15 residues in the CDR3. Per the germline V gene, CDR1 is GTSNPN and CDR2 is SVGIG (reference sequence). CDR3 protein: CAWRGHGASGGPLHF. CDR3 bases: TGTGCCTGGAGAGGGCATGGGGCCTCGGGCGGACCCCTCCACTTT. The full variable domain, rest sourced from reference TRBV30 and TRBJ1-6, is SQTIHQWPATLVQPVGSPLSLECTVEGTSNPNLYWYRQAAGRGLQLLFYSVGIGQISSEVPQNLSASRPQDRQFILSSKKLLLSDSGFYLCAWRGHGASGGPLHFGNGTRLTVT.

This chain connects TRBV5-1 to TRBJ1-4; 9 bases match TRBD1. Trimming removed 4 bases from V and 0 bases from J; junction bases left unmatched: 7. This CDR3 spans 17 amino acids. Germline V gives CDR1 SGHRS, CDR2 YFSETQ. Here the CDR3 reads CASSPGQGGATNEKLFF. The CDR3 DNA reads TGCGCCAGCAGCCCGGGACAGGGCGGGGCAACTAATGAAAAACTGTTTTTT.

This clone showed up just once. V usage is TRBV19 and J usage is TRBJ1-6; 9 nucleotides agree with TRBD1. The CDR3 is 17 residues long. Per germline, CDR1 LNHDA and CDR2 SQIVND (reference sequence). V shed 4 bases and J 6 bases; nucleotides not matched to a gene: 10. CDR3 bases: TGTGCCAGTAGTAGCCCGGGACAGGGTCTTGGTAATTCACCCCTCCACTTT. Protein product: CASSSPGQGLGNSPLHF.

The J gene is TRBJ1-2, the V gene TRBV7-8; maybe TRBD1 (5 bases). The CDR3 contains 16 residues. V lost 0 bases to trimming and J lost 1 base, with 12 bases between them. In germline, CDR1 is SGHVS, CDR2 FQNEAQ. CDR3 sequence: CASSLARRGVNYGYTF. DNA for the CDR3: TGTGCCAGCAGCTTAGCTCGGCGGGGGGTTAACTATGGCTACACCTTC.